This T cell receptor (beta chain) appears in the sequencing data of a study of control samples from healthy donors and cancer patients. Some clones are missing from TCRdb's copy, which holds only in-frame ones; the method was immunoSEQ multiplex PCR. The sample consists of roughly 83,000 clones, roughly four fifths of them appearing once. Germline values: CDR1 MGHDK, CDR2 SYGVNS. Trimming cost V 1 base and J 7 bases, with 11 bases left between them. The CDR3 has 14 amino acids. The TCR originated in a woman in her fifties or sixties in good health. The chain combines TRBV25-1 with TRBJ1-5, with D maybe TRBD1 (6 bases). The sample comprised blood. The CDR3, as DNA: TGTGCCAGCAGTGAATTCGGGGGGCAACAGCCCCAGCATTTT. As protein: CASSEFGGQQPQHF.